The T cell receptor beta chain under discussion was sequenced for a study of blood T cells in healthy people across ages. Peripheral blood samples of around 11 milliliters were drawn from each donor. Isolation recovered at least 6.5 million PBMCs from every sample. It was with a sample-barcoded 5' primer and a J-beta primer mix that a second PCR of roughly 6 to 12 cycles was run. TCRdb processed the 5' RACE reads anew with MiXCR; each CDR3 protein has one entry. The table records around 1.5 million distinct CDR3 sequences, about 35% of them present only once. Trimming cost V 5 bases and J 10 bases; bases outside gene matches: 8. CDR1 and CDR2 from the germline V gene are SGHVS and FQNEAQ. The CDR3 runs 13 residues.

The genes are TRBV7-8 and TRBJ2-7; 10 bases are shared with TRBD2. Sample: blood. This sequence was found in a young woman in good health. Written as DNA, the CDR3 is TGTGCCAGCAGCACAACTAGCGGGGTCAGACAGTACTTC. Translating gives CASSTTSGVRQYF. The whole variable domain, filled in from reference TRBV7-8 and TRBJ2-7, reads GAGVSQSPRYKVAKRGQDVALRCDPISGHVSLFWYQQALGQGPEFLTYFQNEAQLDKSGLPSDRFFAERPEGSVSTLKIQRTQQEDSAVYLCASSTTSGVRQYFGPGTRLTVT.